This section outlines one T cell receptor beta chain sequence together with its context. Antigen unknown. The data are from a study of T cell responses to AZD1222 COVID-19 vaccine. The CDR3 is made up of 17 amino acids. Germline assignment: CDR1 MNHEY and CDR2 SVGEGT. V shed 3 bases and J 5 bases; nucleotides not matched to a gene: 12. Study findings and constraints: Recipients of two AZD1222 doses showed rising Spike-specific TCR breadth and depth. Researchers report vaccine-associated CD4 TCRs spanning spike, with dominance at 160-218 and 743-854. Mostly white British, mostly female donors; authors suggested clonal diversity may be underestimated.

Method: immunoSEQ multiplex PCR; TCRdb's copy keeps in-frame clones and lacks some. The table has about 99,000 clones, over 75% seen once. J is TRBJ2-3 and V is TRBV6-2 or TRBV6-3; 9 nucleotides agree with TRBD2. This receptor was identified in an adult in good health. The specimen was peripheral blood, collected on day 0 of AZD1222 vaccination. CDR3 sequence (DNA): TGTGCCAGCAGTTATAGGAAAATAGCGGGAGATGTAGATACGCAGTATTTT. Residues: CASSYRKIAGDVDTQYF.